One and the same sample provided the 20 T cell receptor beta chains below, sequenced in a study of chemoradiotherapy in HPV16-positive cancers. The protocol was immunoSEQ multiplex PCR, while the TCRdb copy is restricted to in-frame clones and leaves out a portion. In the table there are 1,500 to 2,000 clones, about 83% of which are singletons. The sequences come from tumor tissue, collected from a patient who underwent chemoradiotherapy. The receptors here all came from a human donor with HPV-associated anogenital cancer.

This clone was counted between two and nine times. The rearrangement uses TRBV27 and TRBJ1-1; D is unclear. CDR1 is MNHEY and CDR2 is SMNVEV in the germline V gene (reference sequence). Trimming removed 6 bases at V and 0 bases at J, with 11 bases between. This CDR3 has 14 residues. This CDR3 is CASSLSNMNTEAFF. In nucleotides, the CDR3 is TGTGCCAGCAGCTTGTCAAACATGAACACTGAAGCTTTCTTT.

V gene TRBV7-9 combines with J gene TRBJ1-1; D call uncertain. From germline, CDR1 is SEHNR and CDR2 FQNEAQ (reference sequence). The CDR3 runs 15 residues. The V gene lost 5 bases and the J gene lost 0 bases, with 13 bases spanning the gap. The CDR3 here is CASSLGRRVNTEAFF. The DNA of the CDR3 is TGTGCCAGCAGCCTCGGTCGGAGAGTGAACACTGAAGCTTTCTTT.

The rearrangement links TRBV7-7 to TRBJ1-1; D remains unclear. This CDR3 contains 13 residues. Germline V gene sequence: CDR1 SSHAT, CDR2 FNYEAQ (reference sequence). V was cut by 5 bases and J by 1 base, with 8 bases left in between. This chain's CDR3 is CASSPGTNTEAFF. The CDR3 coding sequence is TGTGCCAGCAGCCCGGGAACGAACACTGAAGCTTTCTTT.

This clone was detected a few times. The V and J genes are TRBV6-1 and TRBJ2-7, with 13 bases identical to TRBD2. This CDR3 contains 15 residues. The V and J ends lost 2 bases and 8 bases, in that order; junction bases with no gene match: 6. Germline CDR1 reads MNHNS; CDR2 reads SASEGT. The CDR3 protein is CASSESTSGGAKQYF. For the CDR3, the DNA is TGTGCCAGCAGTGAAAGTACTAGCGGGGGGGCCAAGCAGTACTTC.

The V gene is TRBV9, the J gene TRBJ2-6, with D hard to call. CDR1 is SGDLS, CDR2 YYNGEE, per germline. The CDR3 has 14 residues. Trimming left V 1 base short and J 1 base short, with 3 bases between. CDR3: CASSVFSGANVLTF. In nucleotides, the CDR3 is TGTGCCAGCAGCGTATTTTCTGGGGCCAACGTCCTGACTTTC.

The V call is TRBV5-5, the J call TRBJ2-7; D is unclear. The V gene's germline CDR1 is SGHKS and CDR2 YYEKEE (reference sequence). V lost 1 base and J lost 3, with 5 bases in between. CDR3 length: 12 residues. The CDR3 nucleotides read TGTGCCAGCAGCTTGTCAGACTACGAGCAGTACTTC. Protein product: CASSLSDYEQYF.

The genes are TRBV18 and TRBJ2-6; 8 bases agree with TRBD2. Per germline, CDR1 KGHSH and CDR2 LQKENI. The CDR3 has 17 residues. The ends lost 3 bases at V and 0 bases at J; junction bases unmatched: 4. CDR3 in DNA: TGTGCCAGCTCACCGCCGGGGGGGGCCTCTGGGGCCAACGTCCTGACTTTC. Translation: CASSPPGGASGANVLTF. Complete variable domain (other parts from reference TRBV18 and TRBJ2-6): NAGVMQNPRHLVRRRGQEARLRCSPMKGHSHVYWYRQLPEEGLKFMVYLQKENIIDESGMPKERFSAEFPKEGPSILRIQQVVRGDSAAYFCASSPPGGASGANVLTFGAGSRLTVL.

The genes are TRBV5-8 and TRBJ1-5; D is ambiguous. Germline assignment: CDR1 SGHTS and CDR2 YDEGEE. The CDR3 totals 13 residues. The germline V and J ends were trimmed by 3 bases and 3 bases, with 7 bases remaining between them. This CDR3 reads CASSSGLNQPQHF. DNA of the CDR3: TGTGCCAGCAGCTCGGGTCTCAATCAGCCCCAGCATTTT.

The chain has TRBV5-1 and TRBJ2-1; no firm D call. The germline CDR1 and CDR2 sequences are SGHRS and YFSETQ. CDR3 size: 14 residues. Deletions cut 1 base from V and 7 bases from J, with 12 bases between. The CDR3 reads CASSLRTYENEQFF. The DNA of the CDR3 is TGCGCCAGCAGCTTGAGGACGTACGAGAATGAGCAGTTCTTC.

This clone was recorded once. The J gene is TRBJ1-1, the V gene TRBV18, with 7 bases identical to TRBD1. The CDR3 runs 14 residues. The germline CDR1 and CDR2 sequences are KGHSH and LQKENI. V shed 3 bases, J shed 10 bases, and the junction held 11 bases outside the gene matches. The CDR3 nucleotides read TGTGCCAGCTCACCTTCAAGGGGGCTGGGGGGAGCTTTCTTT. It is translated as CASSPSRGLGGAFF.

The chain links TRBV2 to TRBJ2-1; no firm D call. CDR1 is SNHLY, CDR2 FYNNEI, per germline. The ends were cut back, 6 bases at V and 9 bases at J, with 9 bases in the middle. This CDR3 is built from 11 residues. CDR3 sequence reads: CASSPTAEQFF. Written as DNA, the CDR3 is TGTGCCAGCAGCCCTACAGCTGAGCAGTTCTTC.

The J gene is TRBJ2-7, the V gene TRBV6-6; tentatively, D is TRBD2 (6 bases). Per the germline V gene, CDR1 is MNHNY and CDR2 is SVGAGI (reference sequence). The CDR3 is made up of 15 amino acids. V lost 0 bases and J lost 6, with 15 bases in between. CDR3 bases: TGTGCCAGCAGTTACTCCGGGCGGGGTGAAGGCGAGCAGTACTTC. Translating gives CASSYSGRGEGEQYF.

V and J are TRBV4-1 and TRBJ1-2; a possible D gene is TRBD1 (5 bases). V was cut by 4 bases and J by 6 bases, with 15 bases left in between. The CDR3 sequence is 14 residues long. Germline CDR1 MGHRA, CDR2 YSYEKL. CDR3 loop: CASSLQDTGHGYTF. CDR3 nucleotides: TGCGCCAGCAGCCTACAGGACACAGGCCATGGCTACACCTTC.

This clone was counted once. The CDR3: CASSRIPGLSNNQPQHF. DNA of the CDR3: TGTGCCAGCAGTCGAATCCCGGGACTATCGAACAATCAGCCCCAGCATTTT. The rearrangement joins TRBV27 to TRBJ1-5, with D possibly being TRBD1 (5 bases). Germline CDR1 is MNHEY and CDR2 is SMNVEV (reference sequence). The CDR3 is 17 amino acids. V was clipped by 5 bases and J by 3 bases, with 20 bases between them.

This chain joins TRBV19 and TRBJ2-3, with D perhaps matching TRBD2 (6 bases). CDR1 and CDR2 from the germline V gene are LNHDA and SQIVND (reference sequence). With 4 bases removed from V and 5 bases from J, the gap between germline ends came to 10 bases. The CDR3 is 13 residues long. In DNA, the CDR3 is TGTGCCAGTAGTAAGGGACTGCAAGATACGCAGTATTTT. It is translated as CASSKGLQDTQYF.

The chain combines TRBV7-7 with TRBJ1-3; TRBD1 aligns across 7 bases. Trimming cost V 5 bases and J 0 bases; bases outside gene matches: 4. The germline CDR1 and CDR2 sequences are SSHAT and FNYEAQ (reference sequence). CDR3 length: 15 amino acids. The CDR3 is CASSPRTGSGNTIYF. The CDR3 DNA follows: TGTGCCAGCAGCCCTCGGACAGGCTCTGGAAACACCATATATTTT.

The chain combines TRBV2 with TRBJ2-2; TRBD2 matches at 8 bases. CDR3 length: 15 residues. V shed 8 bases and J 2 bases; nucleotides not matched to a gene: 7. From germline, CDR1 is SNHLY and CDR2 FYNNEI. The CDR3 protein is CASDYSGINTGELFF. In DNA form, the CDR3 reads TGTGCCAGCGATTATAGCGGGATAAACACCGGGGAGCTGTTTTTT.

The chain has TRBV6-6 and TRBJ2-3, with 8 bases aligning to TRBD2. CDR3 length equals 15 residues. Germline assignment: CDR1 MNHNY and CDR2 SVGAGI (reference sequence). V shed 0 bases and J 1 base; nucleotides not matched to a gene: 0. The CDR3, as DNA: TGTGCCAGCAGTTACTCGACTAGCGGCACAGATACGCAGTATTTT. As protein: CASSYSTSGTDTQYF.

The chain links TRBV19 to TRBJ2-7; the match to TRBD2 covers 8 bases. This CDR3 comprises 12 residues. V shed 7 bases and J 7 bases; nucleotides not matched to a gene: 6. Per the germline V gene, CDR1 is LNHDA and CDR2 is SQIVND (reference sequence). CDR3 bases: TGTGCCAGTAAACCCCGGGAGGGAGAGCAGTACTTC. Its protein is CASKPREGEQYF.

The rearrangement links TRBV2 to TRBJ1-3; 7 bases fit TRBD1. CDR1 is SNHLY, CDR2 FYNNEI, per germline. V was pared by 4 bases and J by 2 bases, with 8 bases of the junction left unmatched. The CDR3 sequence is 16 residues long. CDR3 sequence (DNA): TGTGCCAGCAGTGTTGACAGGGCGAGTGCTGGAAACACCATATATTTT. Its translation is CASSVDRASAGNTIYF.